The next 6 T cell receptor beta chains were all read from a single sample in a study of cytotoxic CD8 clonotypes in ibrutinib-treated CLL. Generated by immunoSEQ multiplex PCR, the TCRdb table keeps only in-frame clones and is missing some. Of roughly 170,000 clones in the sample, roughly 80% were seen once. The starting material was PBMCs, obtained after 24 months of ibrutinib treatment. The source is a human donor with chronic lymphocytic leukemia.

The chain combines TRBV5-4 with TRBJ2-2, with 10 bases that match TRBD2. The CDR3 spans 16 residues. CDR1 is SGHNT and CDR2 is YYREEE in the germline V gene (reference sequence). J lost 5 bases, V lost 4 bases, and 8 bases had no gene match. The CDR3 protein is CASSPLAGVGTGELFF. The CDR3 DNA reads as TGTGCCAGCAGCCCCCTAGCGGGAGTAGGGACCGGGGAGCTGTTTTTT.

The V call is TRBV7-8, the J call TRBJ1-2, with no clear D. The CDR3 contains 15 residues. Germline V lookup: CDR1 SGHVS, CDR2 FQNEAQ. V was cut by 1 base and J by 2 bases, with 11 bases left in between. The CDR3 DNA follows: TGTGCCAGCAGCTTAGAAGAGGAGCCAAACTATGGCTACACCTTC. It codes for CASSLEEEPNYGYTF.

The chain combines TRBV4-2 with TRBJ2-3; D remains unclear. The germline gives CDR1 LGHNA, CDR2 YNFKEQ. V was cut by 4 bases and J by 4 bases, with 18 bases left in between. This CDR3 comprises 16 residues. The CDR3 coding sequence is TGTGCCAGCAGCCCCCGGGCTCAATCCCGAGCAGATACGCAGTATTTT. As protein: CASSPRAQSRADTQYF.

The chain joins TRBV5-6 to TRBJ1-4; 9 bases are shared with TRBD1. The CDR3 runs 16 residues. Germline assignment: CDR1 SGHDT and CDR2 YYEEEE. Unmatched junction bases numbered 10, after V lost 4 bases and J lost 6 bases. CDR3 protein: CASSLIAGQGYEKLFF. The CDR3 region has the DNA TGTGCCAGCAGCCTGATCGCGGGACAGGGCTATGAAAAACTGTTTTTT.

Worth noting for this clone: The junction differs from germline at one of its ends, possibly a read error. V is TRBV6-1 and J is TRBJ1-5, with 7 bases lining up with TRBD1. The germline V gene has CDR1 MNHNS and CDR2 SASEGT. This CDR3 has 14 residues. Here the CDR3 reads CASSLLGQAQAQHF. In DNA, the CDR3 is TGTGCCAGCAGTCTACTCGGACAGGCTCAGGCCCAGCATTTT.

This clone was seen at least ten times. CDR3 DNA sequence: TGTGCCAGCAGTGAATGGGACCTAGATGGCTACACCTTC. Residues: CASSEWDLDGYTF. J is TRBJ1-2 and V is TRBV2; D possibly corresponds to TRBD1 (5 bases). V was clipped by 2 bases and J by 6 bases, with 10 bases between them. This CDR3 contains 13 residues. Germline-derived CDR1 and CDR2 are SNHLY and FYNNEI. Full variable domain (missing parts from reference TRBV2 and TRBJ1-2): EPEVTQTPSHQVTQMGQEVILRCVPISNHLYFYWYRQILGQKVEFLVSFYNNEISEKSEIFDDQFSVERPDGSNFTLKIRSTKLEDSAMYFCASSEWDLDGYTFGSGTRLTVV.